The 2 T cell receptor beta chains below come from one sample, sequenced in a study of shared clonotypes between healthy human individuals. TCRdb keeps only in-frame clones here, not all; method: immunoSEQ multiplex PCR. The profile shows about 2.1 million clones, over 85% of them singletons. CD8 cells regarded as naive lacked CD45RO, were positively chosen for CCR7, and omitted terminally differentiated effector memory CD45RA+ cells. Sequences were obtained from naive CD8+ T cells from PBMCs. Source of these receptors: a man between 18 and 29 years old in good health. Some clones in this sample may be carry-over from other donors' samples.

This sequence joins TRBV18 and TRBJ2-7; the D gene is possibly TRBD2 (6 bases). Germline-derived CDR1 and CDR2 are KGHSH and LQKENI. Trimming took 4 bases from V and 4 from J, leaving 11 bases between them. CDR3 length equals 13 residues. The CDR3 DNA follows: TGTGCCAGCTCACGAGGGGAGGCTTACGAGCAGTACTTC. Protein: CASSRGEAYEQYF.

The DNA for the CDR3 is TGTGCCAGCAGAACAGGGGGGAACACTGAAGCTTTCTTT. It codes for CASRTGGNTEAFF. The V and J genes are TRBV2 and TRBJ1-1, with 8 bases identical to TRBD1. J was trimmed by 1 base and V by 6 bases; bases with no gene match: 1. Germline V gene data show CDR1 as SNHLY and CDR2 as FYNNEI. The CDR3 is 13 residues long.